This TCR beta chain was profiled in a study of T cells in Graves' hyperthyroidism and ophthalmopathy. Exclusions: uncontrolled infection, other autoimmune disease, pregnancy, lactation. There were TCR beta CDR3 regions amplified from RNA transcripts. First-round RT-PCR of the TCR CDR3 relied on the HTBI primer set. TCRdb called the multiplex PCR reads again in MiXCR, with one record for every CDR3 protein. The data hold hundreds of thousands of distinct CDR3 sequences, with 14% to 15% observed a single time. This clonotype has a handful of counts. What it binds is not known. The CDR3 contains 15 residues. The germline gives CDR1 LGHDT, CDR2 YNNKEL (reference sequence). The ends were cut back, 0 bases at V and 5 bases at J, with 10 bases in the middle. Whole-study findings and limits: From stable hyperthyroidism, ophthalmopathy was set apart by a 13 V-J model. The model anticipated ophthalmopathy a median about six months pre-onset. Blood shared most expanded thyroid clonotypes above 0.001.

Input material: blood. This chain uses TRBV3-1 with TRBJ2-2; D remains ambiguous. The TCR comes from a woman aged 40 to 55 with Graves' ophthalmopathy. The CDR3 region has the DNA TGTGCCAGCAGCCAAGAAGTTGTCCAGACCGGGGAGCTGTTTTTT. This gives the protein CASSQEVVQTGELFF. Together with reference TRBV3-1 and TRBJ2-2, the CDR3 gives the full variable domain: DTAVSQTPKYLVTQMGNDKSIKCEQNLGHDTMYWYKQDSKKFLKIMFSYNNKELIINETVPNRFSPKSPDKAHLNLHINSLELGDSAVYFCASSQEVVQTGELFFGEGSRLTVL.